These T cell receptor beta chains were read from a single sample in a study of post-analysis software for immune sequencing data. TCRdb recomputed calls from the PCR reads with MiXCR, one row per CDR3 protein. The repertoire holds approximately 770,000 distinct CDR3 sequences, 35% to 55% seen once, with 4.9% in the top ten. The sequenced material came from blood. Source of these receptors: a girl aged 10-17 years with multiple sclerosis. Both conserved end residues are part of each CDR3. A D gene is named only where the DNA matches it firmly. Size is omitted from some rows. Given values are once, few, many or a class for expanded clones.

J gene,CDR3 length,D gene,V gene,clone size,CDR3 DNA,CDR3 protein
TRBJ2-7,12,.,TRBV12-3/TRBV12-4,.,TGTGCCAGCAGTTTAGGGCCCTCCGAGCAGTACTTC,CASSLGPSEQYF
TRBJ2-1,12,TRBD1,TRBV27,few,TGTGCCAGCAGTACGGACAGGGCGGGTGAGTTCTTC,CASSTDRAGEFF
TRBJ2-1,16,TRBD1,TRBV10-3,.,TGTGCCATCAGTGGGTCTGGACAGGGGTTAGACAATGAGCAGTTCTTC,CAISGSGQGLDNEQFF
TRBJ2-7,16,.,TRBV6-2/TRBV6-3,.,TGTGCCAGCACCGGGACCGCACTTCGATTCGCTTACGAGCAGTACTTC,CASTGTALRFAYEQYF
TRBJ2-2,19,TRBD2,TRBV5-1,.,TGCGCCAGCAGCTTGGTTGGCCTAGCGGGAGGAAAGAACACCGGGGAGCTGTTTTTT,CASSLVGLAGGKNTGELFF
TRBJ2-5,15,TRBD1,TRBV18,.,TGTGCCAGCTCACCAGAGAGGGGGCTTGGAGAGACCCAGTACTTC,CASSPERGLGETQYF
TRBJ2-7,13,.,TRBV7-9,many,TGTGCCAGCAGCTTAGCGGCGGCAACCGAGCAGTACTTC,CASSLAAATEQYF
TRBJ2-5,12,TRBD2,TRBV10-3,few,TGTGCCATCAGTGGGGAAGAAGGGACTAAGTACTTC,CAISGEEGTKYF
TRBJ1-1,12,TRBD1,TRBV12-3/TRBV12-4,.,TGTGCCAGCACCGACAGGGGCACTGAAGCTTTCTTT,CASTDRGTEAFF
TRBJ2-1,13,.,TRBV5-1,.,TGCGCCAGCAGCGCTCTCAACGGGGGTGAGCAGTTCTTC,CASSALNGGEQFF
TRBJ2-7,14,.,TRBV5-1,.,TGCGCCAGCAGCTTGGAAGTCACTGCCTACGAGCAGTACTTC,CASSLEVTAYEQYF
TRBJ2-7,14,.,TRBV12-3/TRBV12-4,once,TGTGCCAGCAGCCAAGTGAACAGCCCCTACGAGCAGTACTTC,CASSQVNSPYEQYF
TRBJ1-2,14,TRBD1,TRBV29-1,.,TGCAGCGTTGGTTCGGGACAGGGGGACTATGGCTACACCTTC,CSVGSGQGDYGYTF
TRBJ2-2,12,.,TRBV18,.,TGTGCCAGCTCACCAGGATCCGGGGAGCTGTTTTTT,CASSPGSGELFF
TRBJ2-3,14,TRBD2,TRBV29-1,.,TGCAGCGTGGTTCAGCGGGAGAGCACAGATACGCAGTATTTT,CSVVQRESTDTQYF